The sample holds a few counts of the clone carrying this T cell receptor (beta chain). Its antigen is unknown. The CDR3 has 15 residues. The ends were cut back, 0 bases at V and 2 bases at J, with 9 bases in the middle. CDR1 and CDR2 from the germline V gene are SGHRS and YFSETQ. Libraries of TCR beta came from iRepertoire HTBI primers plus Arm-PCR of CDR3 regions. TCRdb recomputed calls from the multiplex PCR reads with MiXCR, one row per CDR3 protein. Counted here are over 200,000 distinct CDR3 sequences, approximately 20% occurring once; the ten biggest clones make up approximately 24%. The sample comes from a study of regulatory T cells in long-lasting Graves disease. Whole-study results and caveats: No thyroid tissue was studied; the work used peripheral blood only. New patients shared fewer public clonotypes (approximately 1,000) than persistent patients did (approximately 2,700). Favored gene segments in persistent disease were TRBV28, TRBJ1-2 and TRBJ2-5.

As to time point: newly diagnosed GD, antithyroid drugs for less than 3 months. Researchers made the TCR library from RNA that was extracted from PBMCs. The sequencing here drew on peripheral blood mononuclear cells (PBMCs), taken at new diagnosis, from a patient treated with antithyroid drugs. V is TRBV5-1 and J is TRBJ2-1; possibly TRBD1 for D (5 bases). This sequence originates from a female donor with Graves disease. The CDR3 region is CASSLVAGTYNEQFF. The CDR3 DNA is TGCGCCAGCAGCTTGGTGGCAGGGACCTACAATGAGCAGTTCTTC.